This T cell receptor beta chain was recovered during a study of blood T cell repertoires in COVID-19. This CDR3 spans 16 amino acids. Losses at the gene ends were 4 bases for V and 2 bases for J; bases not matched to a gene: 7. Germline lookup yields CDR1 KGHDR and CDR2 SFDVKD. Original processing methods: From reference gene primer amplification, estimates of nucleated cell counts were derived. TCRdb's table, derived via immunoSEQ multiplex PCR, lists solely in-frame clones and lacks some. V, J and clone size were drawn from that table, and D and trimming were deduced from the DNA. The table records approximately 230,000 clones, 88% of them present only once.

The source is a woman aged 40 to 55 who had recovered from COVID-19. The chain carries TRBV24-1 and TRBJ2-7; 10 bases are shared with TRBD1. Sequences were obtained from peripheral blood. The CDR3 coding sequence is TGTGCCACCAGTGACACAGGGACAGGGGCTGCCTACGAGCAGTACTTC. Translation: CATSDTGTGAAYEQYF.